These 7 T cell receptor beta chains were all obtained from the same sample, sequenced in a study of blood T cell repertoires in COVID-19 (dated by TCRdb to between 2020 and 2021). Library method: the immunoSEQ multiplex PCR assay. The immuneACCESS repertoire file appears here via TCRdb, limited to in-frame rearrangements. These files lack a portion of the clones; in checked studies, under half of the deficit traces to unresolved V genes, and the cause of the others is not known. Counted in this sample were approximately 180,000 clones; about 91% of them appeared once. The ten largest clonotypes hold 2% to 2.5% of the sample. Material: PBMCs or T cells enriched from blood (not recorded which). All receptors derive from a middle-aged woman with acute COVID-19.

This clone was observed a few times. The chain is built from TRBV4-2 and TRBJ1-1; maybe TRBD1 (6 bases). The CDR3 is 14 amino acids. Trimming removed 2 bases at V and 5 bases at J, with 12 bases between. CDR1 LGHNA and CDR2 YNFKEQ come from the germline V gene. CDR3: CASSQSHRVTEAFF. CDR3 nucleotide sequence: TGTGCCAGCAGCCAATCCCACAGGGTTACTGAAGCTTTCTTT.

The chain has TRBV10-3 and TRBJ1-3; no firm D call. The CDR3 loop spans 12 amino acids. V was clipped by 8 bases and J by 0 bases, with 5 bases between them. CDR1 is ENHRY and CDR2 is SYGVKD in the germline V gene. The CDR3 region is CAIRSSGNTIYF. In nucleotides, the CDR3 is TGTGCCATCCGGAGCTCTGGAAACACCATATATTTT.

This clone came up a few times. J is TRBJ1-5 and V is TRBV28; the match to TRBD1 covers 7 bases. Trimming cost V 6 bases and J 0 bases; bases outside gene matches: 8. Germline V CDR1 and CDR2: MDHEN, SYDVKM. The CDR3 consists of 16 residues. CDR3 loop: CASSWSGGGSNQPQHF. CDR3 sequence (DNA): TGTGCCAGCAGCTGGTCAGGGGGAGGTAGCAATCAGCCCCAGCATTTT.

The chain is built from TRBV10-3 and TRBJ2-7, with 8 bases fitting TRBD2. Germline trimming cut 4 bases from V and 7 bases from J; bases unmatched to any gene: 12. Germline loops: CDR1 ENHRY, CDR2 SYGVKD. This CDR3 is built from 15 residues. CDR3 sequence: CAISVLQRESGEQYF. In DNA form, the CDR3 reads TGTGCCATCAGTGTCCTCCAGCGGGAGTCGGGGGAGCAGTACTTC.

The rearrangement joins TRBV19 to TRBJ1-5, with D possibly TRBD1 on 5 matching bases. The CDR3 is 14 amino acids. Looked up from germline, CDR1 is LNHDA and CDR2 is SQIVND (reference sequence). The ends were cut back, 2 bases at V and 5 bases at J, with 10 bases in the middle. The CDR3 region is CASSIPRADQPQHF. CDR3 sequence (DNA): TGTGCCAGTAGTATACCCAGGGCGGATCAGCCCCAGCATTTT.

The rearrangement links TRBV2 to TRBJ2-2, with 8 bases fitting TRBD1. Per germline, CDR1 SNHLY and CDR2 FYNNEI. The CDR3 contains 15 residues. V shed 7 bases and J 1 base; nucleotides not matched to a gene: 5. The CDR3 DNA sequence: TGTGCCAGCAAACCCGGGACAGGGAACACCGGGGAGCTGTTTTTT. Translated: CASKPGTGNTGELFF.

The CDR3 here is CASSLKRSPYNEQFF. The CDR3 bases are TGTGCCAGCAGCTTAAAGCGGAGCCCCTACAATGAGCAGTTCTTC. The V and J genes are TRBV7-2 and TRBJ2-1; TRBD2 is a possible D gene (5 bases). The CDR3 totals 15 residues. The V end was cut by 2 bases, the J end by 2 bases, with 10 bases between. The germline V gene has CDR1 SGHTA and CDR2 FQGNSA.